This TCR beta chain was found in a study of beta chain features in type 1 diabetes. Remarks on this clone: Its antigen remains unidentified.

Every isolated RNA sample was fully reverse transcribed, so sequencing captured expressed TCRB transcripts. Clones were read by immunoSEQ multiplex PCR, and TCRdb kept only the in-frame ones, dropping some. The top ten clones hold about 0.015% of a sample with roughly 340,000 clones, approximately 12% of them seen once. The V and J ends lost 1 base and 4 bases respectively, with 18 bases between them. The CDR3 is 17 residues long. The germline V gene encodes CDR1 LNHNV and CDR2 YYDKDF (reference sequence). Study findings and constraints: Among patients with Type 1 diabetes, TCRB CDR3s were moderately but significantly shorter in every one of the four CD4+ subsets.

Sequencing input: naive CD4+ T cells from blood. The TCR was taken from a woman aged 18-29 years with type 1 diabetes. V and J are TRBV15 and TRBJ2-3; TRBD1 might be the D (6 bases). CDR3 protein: CATSRARRTVKSDTQYF. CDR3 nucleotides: TGTGCCACCAGCAGAGCCCGGCGGACAGTGAAGTCAGATACGCAGTATTTT.